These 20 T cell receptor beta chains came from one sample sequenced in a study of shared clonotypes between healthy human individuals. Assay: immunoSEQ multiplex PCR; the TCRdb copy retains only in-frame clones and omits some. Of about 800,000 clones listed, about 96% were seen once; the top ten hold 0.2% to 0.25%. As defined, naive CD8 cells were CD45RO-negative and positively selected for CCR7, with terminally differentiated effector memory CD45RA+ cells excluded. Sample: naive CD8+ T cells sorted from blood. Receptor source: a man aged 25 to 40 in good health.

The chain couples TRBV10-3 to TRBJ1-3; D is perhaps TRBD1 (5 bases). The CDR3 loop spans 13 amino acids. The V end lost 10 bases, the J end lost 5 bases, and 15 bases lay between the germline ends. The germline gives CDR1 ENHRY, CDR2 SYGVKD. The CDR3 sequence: CATFMGERNTIYF. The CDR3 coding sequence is TGTGCCACTTTTATGGGGGAGAGAAACACCATATATTTT.

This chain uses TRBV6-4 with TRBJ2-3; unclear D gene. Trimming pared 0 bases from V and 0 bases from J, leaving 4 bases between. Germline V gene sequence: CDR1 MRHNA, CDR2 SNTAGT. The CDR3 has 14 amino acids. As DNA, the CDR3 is TGTGCCAGCAGTGACTCCCCTAGCACAGATACGCAGTATTTT. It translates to CASSDSPSTDTQYF.

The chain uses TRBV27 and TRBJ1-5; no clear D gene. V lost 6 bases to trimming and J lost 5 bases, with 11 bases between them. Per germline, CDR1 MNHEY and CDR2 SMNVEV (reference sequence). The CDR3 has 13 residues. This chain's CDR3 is CASSPGNYQPQHF. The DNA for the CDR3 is TGTGCCAGCAGCCCCGGGAATTATCAGCCCCAGCATTTT.

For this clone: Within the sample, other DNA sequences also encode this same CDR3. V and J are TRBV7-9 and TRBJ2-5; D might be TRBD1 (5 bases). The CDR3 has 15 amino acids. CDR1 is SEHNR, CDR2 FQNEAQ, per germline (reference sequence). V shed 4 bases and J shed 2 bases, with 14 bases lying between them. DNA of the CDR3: TGTGCCAGCAGCTCGTCTCGAGACAGTCAAGAGACCCAGTACTTC. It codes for CASSSSRDSQETQYF. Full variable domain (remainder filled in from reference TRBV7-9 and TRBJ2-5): DTGVSQNPRHKITKRGQNVTFRCDPISEHNRLYWYRQTLGQGPEFLTYFQNEAQLEKSRLLSDRFSAERPKGSFSTLEIQRTEQGDSAMYLCASSSSRDSQETQYFGPGTRLLVL.

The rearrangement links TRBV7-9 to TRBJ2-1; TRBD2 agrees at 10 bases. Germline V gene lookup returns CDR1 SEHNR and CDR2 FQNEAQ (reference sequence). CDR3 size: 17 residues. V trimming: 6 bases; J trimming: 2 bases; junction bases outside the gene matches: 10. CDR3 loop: CASRGVAGGRAYNEQFF. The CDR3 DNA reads TGTGCCAGCAGGGGGGTAGCGGGAGGCCGGGCCTACAATGAGCAGTTCTTC.

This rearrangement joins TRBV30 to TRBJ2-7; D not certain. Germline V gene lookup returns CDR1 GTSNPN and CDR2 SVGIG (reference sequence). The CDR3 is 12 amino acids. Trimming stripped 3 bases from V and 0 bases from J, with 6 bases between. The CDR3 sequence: CAWRDDSYEQYF. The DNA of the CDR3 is TGTGCCTGGAGAGACGACTCCTACGAGCAGTACTTC.

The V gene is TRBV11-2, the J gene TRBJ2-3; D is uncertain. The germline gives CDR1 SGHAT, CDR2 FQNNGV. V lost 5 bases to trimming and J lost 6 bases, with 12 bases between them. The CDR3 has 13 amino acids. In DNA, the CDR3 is TGTGCCAGCAGCCCAATGATAAAGGATACGCAGTATTTT. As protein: CASSPMIKDTQYF.

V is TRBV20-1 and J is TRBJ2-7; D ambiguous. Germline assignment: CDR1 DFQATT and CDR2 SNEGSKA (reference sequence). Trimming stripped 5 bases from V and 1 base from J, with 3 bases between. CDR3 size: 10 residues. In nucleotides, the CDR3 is TGCAGTGCTTCATCCTACGAGCAGTACTTC. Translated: CSASSYEQYF.

CDR3 nucleotide sequence: TGTGCCACCAGCAGAGATCCTGGCTCGAACAATGAGCAGTTCTTC. Encoded protein: CATSRDPGSNNEQFF. This chain connects TRBV15 to TRBJ2-1; no clear D. The V gene's germline CDR1 is LNHNV and CDR2 YYDKDF (reference sequence). The CDR3 length is 15 residues. Trimming stripped 0 bases from V and 5 bases from J, with 11 bases between.

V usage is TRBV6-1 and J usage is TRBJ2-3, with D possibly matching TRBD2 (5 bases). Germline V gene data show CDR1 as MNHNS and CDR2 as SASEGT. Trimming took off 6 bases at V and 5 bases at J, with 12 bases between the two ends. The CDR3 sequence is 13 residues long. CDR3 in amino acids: CASRPDGGDTQYF. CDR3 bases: TGTGCCAGCAGGCCAGATGGAGGAGATACGCAGTATTTT.

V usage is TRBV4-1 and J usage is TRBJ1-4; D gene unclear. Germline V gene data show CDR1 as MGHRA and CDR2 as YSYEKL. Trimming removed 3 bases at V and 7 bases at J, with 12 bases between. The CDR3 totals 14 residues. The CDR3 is CASSHLGVREKLFF. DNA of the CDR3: TGCGCCAGCAGCCACCTTGGGGTCCGTGAAAAACTGTTTTTT.

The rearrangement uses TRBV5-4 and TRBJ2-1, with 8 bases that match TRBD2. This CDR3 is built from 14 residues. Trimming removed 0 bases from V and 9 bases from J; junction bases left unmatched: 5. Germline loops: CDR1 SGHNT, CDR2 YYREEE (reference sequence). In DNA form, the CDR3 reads TGTGCCAGCAGCTTGGTAGCGGGAATGGGTGAGCAGTTCTTC. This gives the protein CASSLVAGMGEQFF.

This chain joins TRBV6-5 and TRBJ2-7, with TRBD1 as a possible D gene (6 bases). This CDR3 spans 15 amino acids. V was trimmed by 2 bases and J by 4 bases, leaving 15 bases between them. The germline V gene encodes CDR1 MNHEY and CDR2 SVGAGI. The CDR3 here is CASSYSPAQGYEQYF. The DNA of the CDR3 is TGTGCCAGCAGTTACAGCCCCGCACAGGGTTACGAGCAGTACTTC.

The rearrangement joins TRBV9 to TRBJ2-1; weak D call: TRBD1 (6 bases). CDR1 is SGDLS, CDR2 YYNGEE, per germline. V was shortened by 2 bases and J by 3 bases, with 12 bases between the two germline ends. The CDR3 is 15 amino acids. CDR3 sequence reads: CASSVSGAGYNEQFF. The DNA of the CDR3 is TGTGCCAGCAGCGTGTCAGGGGCGGGCTACAATGAGCAGTTCTTC.

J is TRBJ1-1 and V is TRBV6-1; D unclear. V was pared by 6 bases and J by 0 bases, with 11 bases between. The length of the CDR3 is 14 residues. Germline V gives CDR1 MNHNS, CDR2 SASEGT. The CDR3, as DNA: TGTGCCAGCAGAGATCGGGTGGTGAACACTGAAGCTTTCTTT. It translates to CASRDRVVNTEAFF.

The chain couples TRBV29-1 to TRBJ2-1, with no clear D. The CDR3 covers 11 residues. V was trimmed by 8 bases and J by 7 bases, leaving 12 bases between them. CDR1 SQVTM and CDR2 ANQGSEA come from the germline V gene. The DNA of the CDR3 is TGCAGCAGCAACAGTGGGAATGAGCAGTTCTTC. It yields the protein CSSNSGNEQFF.

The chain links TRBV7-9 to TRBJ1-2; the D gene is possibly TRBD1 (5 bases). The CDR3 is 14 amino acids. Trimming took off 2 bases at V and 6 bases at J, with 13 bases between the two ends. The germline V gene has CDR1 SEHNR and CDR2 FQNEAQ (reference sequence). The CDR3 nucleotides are TGTGCCAGCAGCTTACCAGGGTTTAATGATGGCTACACCTTC. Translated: CASSLPGFNDGYTF.

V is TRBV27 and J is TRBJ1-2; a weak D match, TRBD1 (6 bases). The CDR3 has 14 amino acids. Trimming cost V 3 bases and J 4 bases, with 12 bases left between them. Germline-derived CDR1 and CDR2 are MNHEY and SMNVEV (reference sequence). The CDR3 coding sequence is TGTGCCAGCAGTTTGCAGATAGGGGGCTATGGCTACACCTTC. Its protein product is CASSLQIGGYGYTF.

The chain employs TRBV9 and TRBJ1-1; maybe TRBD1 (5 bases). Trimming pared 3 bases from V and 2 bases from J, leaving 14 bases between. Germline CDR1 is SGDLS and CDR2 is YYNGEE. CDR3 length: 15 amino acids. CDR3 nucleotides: TGTGCCAGCAGCGCCGCCTTCGGGGGAAACACTGAAGCTTTCTTT. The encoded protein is CASSAAFGGNTEAFF.

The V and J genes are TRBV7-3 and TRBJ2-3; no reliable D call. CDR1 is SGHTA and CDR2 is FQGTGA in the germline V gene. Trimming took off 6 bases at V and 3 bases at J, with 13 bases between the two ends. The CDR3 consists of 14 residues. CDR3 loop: CASSRLGTTDTQYF. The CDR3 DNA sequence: TGTGCCAGCAGTCGCCTGGGCACAACAGATACGCAGTATTTT.